The T cell receptor beta chain under discussion was sequenced for a study of shared clonotypes between healthy human individuals. Overall study findings and caveats: In this cohort, only blood was sampled, and tissue repertoires likely differ.

Germline assignment: CDR1 SQVTM and CDR2 ANQGSEA. This CDR3 region has 17 residues. V was cut by 4 bases and J by 5 bases, with 26 bases left in between. Clones were sequenced by immunoSEQ multiplex PCR, and TCRdb holds only the in-frame ones, with some missing. The table lists about 2.4 million clones, 80% to 95% of them singletons. Comment on this clone: Its antigen is not known.

V is TRBV29-1 and J is TRBJ1-1; possibly TRBD1 for D (6 bases). The TCR originated in a man aged 18 to 30 in good health. Some clones in this sample may be carry-over from other donors' samples. The sequenced material came from naive CD4+ T cells from PBMCs. Subset of the sample: CD45RA+ positively selected. In DNA form, the CDR3 reads TGCAGCGTTGGCTGGACAGCGTTTTTTGTCGGTAGTACTGAAGCTTTCTTT. Translation gives CSVGWTAFFVGSTEAFF.